This entry lists 19 T cell receptor beta chains sequenced from one sample in a study of long-term antiretroviral therapy in people with HIV. With survey level as its setting, the immunoSEQ assay was v3.0. Sequencing was performed with immunoSEQ multiplex PCR; in TCRdb, only in-frame clones are kept and a portion is missing. Of around 18,000 clones detected, around 87% appear once; the ten largest clones hold 7.5% to 9.5%. The specimen was unsorted PBMCs, collected 4.2 years after starting antiretroviral therapy. These receptors were taken from a man aged 45-60 years with HIV.

CDR3 sequence reads: CALSRGAGELFF. The CDR3 DNA reads TGTGCCCTCTCGAGGGGTGCCGGGGAGCTGTTTTTT. This rearrangement joins TRBV10-3 to TRBJ2-2; tentatively, D is TRBD1 or TRBD2 (5 bases each). Looked up from germline, CDR1 is ENHRY and CDR2 is SYGVKD. The CDR3 covers 12 residues. Deletions cut 11 bases from V and 6 bases from J, with 13 bases between.

This clone was picked up one time. V usage is TRBV7-2 and J usage is TRBJ2-7; 7 bases match TRBD1. CDR1 is SGHTA, CDR2 FQGNSA, per germline. The CDR3 consists of 13 residues. Trimming removed 5 bases from V and 7 bases from J; junction bases left unmatched: 8. The CDR3 sequence is CASSLTGRGEQYF. Written as DNA, the CDR3 is TGTGCCAGCAGCCTGACAGGGCGCGGGGAGCAGTACTTC.

In this sample, this clone is medium-sized. This chain joins TRBV10-2 and TRBJ2-2; TRBD1 matches 9 bases. CDR1 is WSHSY and CDR2 is SAAADI in the germline V gene. The CDR3 sequence is 18 residues long. With V trimmed by 6 bases and J by 6 bases, 17 bases remained unmatched. In DNA form, the CDR3 reads TGCGCCAGCAGAGGCTCAAGGGCTACAGGGGGCGGGTCCGGGGAGCTGTTTTTT. Translation: CASRGSRATGGGSGELFF.

The chain has TRBV6-6 and TRBJ1-2, with 9 bases lining up with TRBD1. The CDR3 is 13 amino acids. CDR1 MNHNY and CDR2 SVGAGI come from the germline V gene (reference sequence). Trimming took 5 bases from V and 2 from J; bases not matched to a gene: 0. The CDR3 DNA is TGTGCCAGCAGTGGACAGGGGAACTATGGCTACACCTTC. This gives the protein CASSGQGNYGYTF.

The rearrangement links TRBV7-2 to TRBJ2-7; TRBD2 is a possible D gene (5 bases). Germline V CDR1 and CDR2: SGHTA, FQGNSA. The CDR3 runs 13 residues. V was pared by 0 bases and J by 3 bases, with 6 bases between. The CDR3 sequence is CASSLARDYEQYF. In DNA form, the CDR3 reads TGTGCCAGCAGCTTAGCCCGGGACTACGAGCAGTACTTC.

Here the CDR3 reads CATSRQTGATDTQYF. The DNA for the CDR3 is TGTGCCACCAGCAGACAGACAGGGGCAACAGATACGCAGTATTTT. V usage is TRBV15 and J usage is TRBJ2-3; 8 bases are shared with TRBD1. CDR1 LNHNV and CDR2 YYDKDF come from the germline V gene (reference sequence). The CDR3 covers 15 residues. Trimming at V came to 2 bases and at J to 3 bases, leaving 4 bases not matched to a gene.

The genes are TRBV4-3 and TRBJ2-5; a weak D match, TRBD2 (5 bases). The CDR3 is 15 amino acids. The germline V gene has CDR1 LGHNA and CDR2 YSLEER. Trimming pared 2 bases from V and 5 bases from J, leaving 15 bases between. The CDR3: CASSQKRAASETQYF. The CDR3 DNA sequence: TGCGCCAGCAGCCAAAAGAGGGCGGCGAGCGAGACCCAGTACTTC.

This chain joins TRBV29-1 and TRBJ2-5, with 15 bases lining up with TRBD2. After removal of 5 bases from V and 1 base from J, the junction contained 8 bases not matched to a gene. The CDR3 is made up of 17 amino acids. Germline V gene data show CDR1 as SQVTM and CDR2 as ANQGSEA. The CDR3 bases are TGCAGCGTTCAGGGACTAGCGGGGGGTCGGATCCAAGAGACCCAGTACTTC. Amino acid sequence: CSVQGLAGGRIQETQYF.

This chain joins TRBV19 and TRBJ1-2; TRBD1 agrees at 7 bases. CDR1 and CDR2 (germline): LNHDA, SQIVND (reference sequence). The CDR3 is 15 residues long. V was clipped by 5 bases and J by 0 bases; unmatched bases: 6. Here the CDR3 reads CASSSGQLSNYGYTF. Written as DNA, the CDR3 is TGTGCCAGTAGTTCGGGACAGCTCTCTAACTATGGCTACACCTTC.

The chain couples TRBV13 to TRBJ1-4, with D possibly TRBD1 on 6 matching bases. V was trimmed by 4 bases and J by 3 bases, leaving 18 bases between them. Germline V gene data show CDR1 as PRHDT and CDR2 as FYEKMQ (reference sequence). The CDR3 is 17 amino acids. CDR3 in DNA: TGTGCCAGCAGCTCTACACAGGGCAATGCCGCTAATGAAAAACTGTTTTTT. Translation: CASSSTQGNAANEKLFF.

This clone is categorized as medium-sized. This sequence joins TRBV7-9 and TRBJ1-2; 8 nucleotides agree with TRBD1. CDR1 and CDR2 (germline): SEHNR, FQNEAQ (reference sequence). V was pared by 5 bases and J by 7 bases, with 3 bases of the junction left unmatched. The CDR3 length is 12 residues. CDR3 bases: TGTGCCAGCAGCCCAGGACAGGGTGGCTACACCTTC. Translated, it gives CASSPGQGGYTF.

This rearrangement joins TRBV29-1 to TRBJ1-2; perhaps TRBD1 as D (5 bases). The CDR3 extends over 14 amino acids. From germline, CDR1 is SQVTM and CDR2 ANQGSEA. The V gene lost 6 bases and the J gene lost 4 bases, with 18 bases spanning the gap. This chain's CDR3 is CSVGESQGGYGYTF. The CDR3 nucleotides read TGCAGCGTGGGGGAGAGTCAGGGAGGCTATGGCTACACCTTC.

This clone was seen just once. The chain uses TRBV6-1 and TRBJ1-2; D may be TRBD1 (5 bases). This CDR3 region has 13 residues. CDR1 MNHNS and CDR2 SASEGT come from the germline V gene. Trimming removed 5 bases at V and 4 bases at J, with 11 bases between. This CDR3 reads CASSLQEIYGYTF. The CDR3 nucleotides are TGTGCCAGCAGTCTACAGGAAATCTATGGCTACACCTTC.

The V call is TRBV7-9, the J call TRBJ2-3; D may be TRBD1 or TRBD2 (6 bases each). This CDR3 has 13 amino acids. V was clipped by 5 bases and J by 4 bases, with 10 bases between them. Germline CDR1 SEHNR, CDR2 FQNEAQ (reference sequence). This CDR3 reads CASSPRGPDTQYF. CDR3 nucleotides: TGTGCCAGCAGCCCCCGGGGGCCAGATACGCAGTATTTT. The variable domain in full, completed from reference TRBV7-9 and TRBJ2-3, reads DTGVSQNPRHKITKRGQNVTFRCDPISEHNRLYWYRQTLGQGPEFLTYFQNEAQLEKSRLLSDRFSAERPKGSFSTLEIQRTEQGDSAMYLCASSPRGPDTQYFGPGTRLTVL.

This clone was counted a few times. The rearrangement links TRBV19 to TRBJ1-5; 11 positions match TRBD1. This CDR3 is built from 16 residues. Germline V gene sequence: CDR1 LNHDA, CDR2 SQIVND (reference sequence). V shed 5 bases, J shed 7 bases, and the junction held 10 bases outside the gene matches. As DNA, the CDR3 is TGTGCCAGTAGTTTGGACAGGGGGCTCTTTGGGCAGCCCCAGCATTTT. It translates to CASSLDRGLFGQPQHF. Full variable domain (remainder filled in from reference TRBV19 and TRBJ1-5): DGGITQSPKYLFRKEGQNVTLSCEQNLNHDAMYWYRQDPGQGLRLIYYSQIVNDFQKGDIAEGYSVSREKKESFPLTVTSAQKNPTAFYLCASSLDRGLFGQPQHFGDGTRLSIL.

V usage is TRBV6-5 and J usage is TRBJ2-7, with 10 bases identical to TRBD1. The germline V gene has CDR1 MNHEY and CDR2 SVGAGI. V lost 2 bases, J lost 3 bases, and 4 bases stayed unmatched. The CDR3 is made up of 15 amino acids. For the CDR3, the DNA is TGTGCCAGCAGTTACAGCGGACAGGGGGGCTACGAGCAGTACTTC. Its protein is CASSYSGQGGYEQYF.

The chain is built from TRBV2 and TRBJ1-1, with 9 bases matching TRBD1. The J segment lost 3 bases and the V segment lost 8 bases, leaving 10 bases of the junction unmatched. There are 15 residues in the CDR3. Germline V gene data show CDR1 as SNHLY and CDR2 as FYNNEI. This CDR3 reads CASGRWTGADTEAFF. CDR3 DNA: TGTGCCAGCGGACGATGGACAGGGGCAGACACTGAAGCTTTCTTT.

This chain links TRBV4-3 with TRBJ1-2, with 7 bases fitting TRBD1. V gave up 0 bases and J gave up 2 bases; unmatched junction bases: 0. Germline V lookup: CDR1 LGHNA, CDR2 YSLEER. This CDR3 is built from 14 residues. The CDR3 loop is CASSQDRGNYGYTF. The CDR3 DNA is TGCGCCAGCAGCCAAGACAGGGGGAACTATGGCTACACCTTC.

This chain uses TRBV4-1 with TRBJ2-7; 10 bases are shared with TRBD2. The CDR3 spans 16 residues. Germline V gene sequence: CDR1 MGHRA, CDR2 YSYEKL. With 3 bases clipped from V and 6 bases from J, the junction kept 11 bases outside the gene matches. In nucleotides, the CDR3 is TGCGCCAGCAGCCACCAGACTAGCGGGTTCGGCGGCGAGCAGTACTTC. It encodes CASSHQTSGFGGEQYF.